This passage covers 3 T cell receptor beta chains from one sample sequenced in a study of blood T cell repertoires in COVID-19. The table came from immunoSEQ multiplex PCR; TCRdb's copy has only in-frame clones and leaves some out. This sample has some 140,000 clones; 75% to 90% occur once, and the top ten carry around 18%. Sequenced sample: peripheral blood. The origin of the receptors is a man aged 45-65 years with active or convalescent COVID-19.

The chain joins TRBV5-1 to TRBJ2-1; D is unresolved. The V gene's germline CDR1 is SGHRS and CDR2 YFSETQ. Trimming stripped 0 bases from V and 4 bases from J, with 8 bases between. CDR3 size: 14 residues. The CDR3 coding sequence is TGCGCCAGCAGCTTGGACACGTCGTACAATGAGCAGTTCTTC. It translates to CASSLDTSYNEQFF.

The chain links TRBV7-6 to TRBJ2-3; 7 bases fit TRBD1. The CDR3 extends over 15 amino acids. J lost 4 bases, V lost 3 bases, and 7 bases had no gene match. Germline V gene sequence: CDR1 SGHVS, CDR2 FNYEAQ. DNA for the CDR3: TGTGCCAGCAGCTTGGGGGACAGCCTCGCAGATACGCAGTATTTT. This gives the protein CASSLGDSLADTQYF.

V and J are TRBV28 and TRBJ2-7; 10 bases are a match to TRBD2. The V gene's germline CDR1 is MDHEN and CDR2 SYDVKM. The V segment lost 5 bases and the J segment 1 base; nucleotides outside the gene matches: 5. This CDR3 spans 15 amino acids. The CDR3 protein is CASSTPSGGSYEQYF. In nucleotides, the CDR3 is TGTGCCAGCAGTACCCCTAGCGGGGGTTCCTACGAGCAGTACTTC.